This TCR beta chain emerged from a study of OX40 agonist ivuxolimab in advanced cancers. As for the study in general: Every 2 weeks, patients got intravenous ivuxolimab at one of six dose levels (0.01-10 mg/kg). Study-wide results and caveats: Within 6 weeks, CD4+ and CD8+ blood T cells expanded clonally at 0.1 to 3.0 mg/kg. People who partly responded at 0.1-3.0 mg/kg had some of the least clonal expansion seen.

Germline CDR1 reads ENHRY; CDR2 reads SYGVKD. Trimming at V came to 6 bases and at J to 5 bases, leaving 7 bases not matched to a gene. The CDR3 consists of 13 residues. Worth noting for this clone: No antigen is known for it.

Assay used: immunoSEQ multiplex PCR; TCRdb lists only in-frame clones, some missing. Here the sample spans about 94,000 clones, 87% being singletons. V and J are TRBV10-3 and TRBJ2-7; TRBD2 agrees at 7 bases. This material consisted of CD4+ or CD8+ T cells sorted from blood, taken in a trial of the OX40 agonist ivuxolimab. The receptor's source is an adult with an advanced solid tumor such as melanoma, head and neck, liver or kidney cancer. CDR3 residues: CAISLQTSHEQYF. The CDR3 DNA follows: TGTGCCATCAGCCTACAGACTAGCCACGAGCAGTACTTC.